This TCR beta chain was sequenced in a study of radiotherapy plus CTLA-4 blockade in lung cancer (dated by TCRdb to 2016 to 2019). Background for the entire study: Among enrolled patients, 15% to 20% had an objective response and 30% to 35% reached disease control.

Inclusive of the bounding cysteine and phenylalanine, the CDR3 is 13 residues long. Only the CDR3 portion is preserved as DNA: 39 bases, with reading frame beginning at the first base. The V end loses 6 bases and the J end loses 4 bases, and a stretch of 10 bases separates them. CDR1 and CDR2 were assigned from the germline V gene as MNHNS and SASEGT. Notes on this clone: Its antigen is still unknown. No qualities accompany the bases; no much larger clone lies one base away.

Preparation of the library involved the immunoSEQ multiplex PCR assay. TCRdb took over this immuneACCESS table, retaining in-frame rearrangements with V and J assigned. Such tables are incomplete; in checked studies, under half of the missing clones stem from an unresolved V gene, and the remainder is unexplained. The sample table lists about 90,000 clones, about 85% of them with a count of one. The biggest ten clones account for about 14% of the sample. The study tested focal radiation therapy combined with CTLA-4 blockade (ipilimumab) in patients with chemo-refractory metastatic non-small-cell lung cancer. General conclusions and limits of the study: After treatment with radiotherapy and ipilimumab, TCR clones that originated in tumors expanded in peripheral blood. Increased serum interferon-beta after radiation, together with early dynamic changes in blood T cell clones, were reported to be the strongest predictors of response.

The receptor comes from a human donor with non-small cell lung cancer that progressed on radiotherapy plus ipilimumab. The sample here was peripheral blood, taken from a patient treated with radiotherapy plus ipilimumab. The chain is assembled from TRBV6-1 and TRBJ2-1; the D gene is perhaps TRBD1, from 6 matching bases. The CDR3 amino acid sequence is: CASRWTAYNEQFF. The DNA is TGTGCCAGCAGGTGGACAGCTTACAATGAGCAGTTCTTC.